These 31 T cell receptor beta chains came from one sample sequenced in a study of cytotoxic CD8 clonotypes in ibrutinib-treated CLL. TCRdb keeps only in-frame clones here, not all; method: immunoSEQ multiplex PCR. The sample holds roughly 42,000 clones, 50% to 75% seen once. This material consisted of PBMCs, taken after 24 months of ibrutinib treatment. These receptors were collected from a human donor with chronic lymphocytic leukemia.

This sequence joins TRBV18 and TRBJ2-3; D is perhaps TRBD1 (5 bases). The CDR3 is 13 amino acids. Germline CDR1 is KGHSH and CDR2 is LQKENI. Deletions cut 10 bases from V and 0 bases from J, with 11 bases between. CDR3 bases: TGTGCCATCCGCAGGGATAGCACAGATACGCAGTATTTT. Encoded protein: CAIRRDSTDTQYF.

V is TRBV6-6 and J is TRBJ2-1, with D perhaps assigned TRBD1 or TRBD2 (6 bases each). The CDR3 length is 16 residues. V dropped 7 bases and J dropped 0 bases, with 16 bases sitting between them. From germline, CDR1 is MNHNY and CDR2 SVGAGI (reference sequence). CDR3 sequence: CASTNIGGLSYNEQFF. The CDR3 DNA reads TGTGCCAGCACCAATATCGGGGGCCTCTCCTACAATGAGCAGTTCTTC.

The chain joins TRBV19 to TRBJ2-3; D tentatively reads TRBD1 or TRBD2 (7 bases each). With 5 bases removed from V and 1 base from J, the gap between germline ends came to 16 bases. CDR1 and CDR2 from the germline V gene are LNHDA and SQIVND (reference sequence). The length of the CDR3 is 16 residues. As DNA, the CDR3 is TGTGCCAGTAGTTCGCCAGGGGGGGTGGGCACAGATACGCAGTATTTT. Encoded protein: CASSSPGGVGTDTQYF.

The table lists this clone with a count of one. The CDR3 DNA is TGTGCCAGCTCACCACCCGGAAGGGGGCAATACGAGCAGTACTTC. This encodes CASSPPGRGQYEQYF. This chain connects TRBV18 to TRBJ2-7; the match to TRBD1 covers 7 bases. This CDR3 spans 15 amino acids. Germline CDR1 is KGHSH and CDR2 is LQKENI. With 0 bases clipped from V and 4 bases from J, the junction kept 6 bases outside the gene matches.

The chain recombines TRBV14 with TRBJ2-2, with TRBD1 matching over 8 bases. The CDR3 totals 13 residues. From germline, CDR1 is SGHDN and CDR2 FVKESK. Losses at the gene ends were 9 bases for V and 3 bases for J; bases not matched to a gene: 3. The DNA for the CDR3 is TGTGCCAGGGGACAGGTGGACACCGGGGAGCTGTTTTTT. It encodes CARGQVDTGELFF.

The chain employs TRBV5-1 and TRBJ2-1; D possibly uses TRBD1 or TRBD2 (5 bases each). Trimming shortened V by 7 bases and J by 5 bases, and 16 bases separated the two germline ends. CDR3 size: 14 residues. CDR1 and CDR2 (germline): SGHRS, YFSETQ. CDR3 in amino acids: CASGDRLRDNEQFF. The CDR3 region has the DNA TGCGCCAGCGGGGACCGCCTAAGAGACAATGAGCAGTTCTTC.

The chain is built from TRBV6-5 and TRBJ2-6; D might be TRBD1 or TRBD2, each matching 5 bases. Germline lookup yields CDR1 MNHEY and CDR2 SVGAGI. Trimming removed 7 bases at V and 3 bases at J, with 13 bases between. The CDR3 length is 15 residues. The CDR3 here is CASKRGVGGANVLTF. DNA for the CDR3: TGTGCCAGCAAAAGGGGAGTGGGTGGGGCCAACGTCCTGACTTTC.

The table lists this clone with a few counts. The rearrangement joins TRBV7-3 to TRBJ2-5, with 7 bases that match TRBD2. With 5 bases clipped from V and 4 bases from J, the junction kept 7 bases outside the gene matches. From germline, CDR1 is SGHTA and CDR2 FQGTGA. The length of the CDR3 is 14 residues. The CDR3 protein is CASSQGPSGETQYF. The CDR3 DNA follows: TGTGCCAGCAGCCAAGGGCCTAGCGGAGAGACCCAGTACTTC.

The chain couples TRBV5-1 to TRBJ2-2, with 12 positions matching TRBD2. V shed 3 bases and J 6 bases; nucleotides not matched to a gene: 12. Germline assignment: CDR1 SGHRS and CDR2 YFSETQ. This CDR3 contains 18 residues. CDR3 coding DNA: TGCGCCAGCAGCTCCCGCAGGCTAGCGGGGGGGCTTTCCGGGGAGCTGTTTTTT. It encodes CASSSRRLAGGLSGELFF.

The gene calls are TRBV30 and TRBJ1-5; 9 positions agree with TRBD1. The CDR3 covers 14 residues. J was trimmed by 7 bases and V by 7 bases; bases with no gene match: 11. From germline, CDR1 is GTSNPN and CDR2 SVGIG (reference sequence). The CDR3 sequence is CAFSGGQGYQPQHF. The CDR3 nucleotides are TGTGCCTTTTCGGGGGGACAGGGCTACCAGCCCCAGCATTTT. Combining the CDR3 with reference TRBV30 and TRBJ1-5 gives the whole variable domain SQTIHQWPATLVQPVGSPLSLECTVEGTSNPNLYWYRQAAGRGLQLLFYSVGIGQISSEVPQNLSASRPQDRQFILSSKKLLLSDSGFYLCAFSGGQGYQPQHFGDGTRLSIL.

The chain has TRBV28 and TRBJ1-4; 9 bases match TRBD1. V shed 3 bases, J shed 4 bases, and the junction held 9 bases outside the gene matches. CDR3 length: 17 residues. The germline CDR1 and CDR2 sequences are MDHEN and SYDVKM. Here the CDR3 DNA reads TGTGCCAGCAGTTTGTGGGACAGGGAGAATGATAATGAAAAACTGTTTTTT. This codes for CASSLWDRENDNEKLFF.

This clone was observed a single time. This chain joins TRBV10-3 and TRBJ2-1; D may be TRBD2 (6 bases). Germline CDR1 ENHRY, CDR2 SYGVKD. CDR3 length: 12 amino acids. The V end lost 2 bases, the J end lost 15 bases, and 14 bases lay between the germline ends. CDR3 in DNA: TGTGCCATCAGTGAGGGGGTAGCGGCTGGGTTCTTC. Residues: CAISEGVAAGFF.

The chain carries TRBV4-1 and TRBJ2-2; 10 bases are shared with TRBD2. Unmatched junction bases numbered 5, after V lost 3 bases and J lost 7 bases. The CDR3 spans 15 residues. The germline gives CDR1 MGHRA, CDR2 YSYEKL. In DNA form, the CDR3 reads TGCGCCAGCAGCCACTGGGGACTAGCGAACGGGGAGCTGTTTTTT. Its protein is CASSHWGLANGELFF.

This clone has just a few counts. The CDR3 reads CASSRTLASGGNEQFF. In DNA, the CDR3 is TGCGCCAGCAGCCGGACGCTCGCTAGCGGAGGTAATGAGCAGTTCTTC. This chain joins TRBV5-1 and TRBJ2-1, with 7 bases that match TRBD2. Looked up from germline, CDR1 is SGHRS and CDR2 is YFSETQ. CDR3 size: 16 residues. Germline trimming cut 4 bases from V and 7 bases from J; bases unmatched to any gene: 14.

This clone appeared a few times. The J gene is TRBJ1-2, the V gene TRBV30; 8 bases are shared with TRBD1. Germline lookup yields CDR1 GTSNPN and CDR2 SVGIG (reference sequence). There are 14 residues in the CDR3. The J segment lost 4 bases and the V segment lost 0 bases, leaving 4 bases of the junction unmatched. Written as DNA, the CDR3 is TGTGCCTGGAGTGTATCCACAGGGGGCTATGGCTACACCTTC. This sequence encodes CAWSVSTGGYGYTF.

V and J are TRBV19 and TRBJ1-2; D not resolved. The germline V gene has CDR1 LNHDA and CDR2 SQIVND (reference sequence). The V end was cut by 1 base, the J end by 5 bases, with 8 bases between. The CDR3 consists of 13 residues. The CDR3 is CASSIATEYGYTF. The CDR3 DNA sequence: TGTGCCAGTAGTATAGCCACGGAATATGGCTACACCTTC.

The V and J genes are TRBV11-2 and TRBJ2-5, with D uncertain. Germline assignment: CDR1 SGHAT and CDR2 FQNNGV. The CDR3 has 13 amino acids. Trimming left V 3 bases short and J 5 bases short, with 10 bases between. CDR3 DNA: TGTGCCAGCAGCTTGTCTCTTATGGAGACCCAGTACTTC. It encodes CASSLSLMETQYF. Using reference TRBV11-2 and TRBJ2-5 for the parts outside the CDR3, the full variable domain is EAGVAQSPRYKIIEKRQSVAFWCNPISGHATLYWYQQILGQGPKLLIQFQNNGVVDDSQLPKDRFSAERLKGVDSTLKIQPAKLEDSAVYLCASSLSLMETQYFGPGTRLLVL.

This chain uses TRBV5-6 with TRBJ2-7; D is undetermined. This CDR3 is 11 amino acids long. The V end was cut by 2 bases, the J end by 5 bases, with 5 bases between. Germline loops: CDR1 SGHDT, CDR2 YYEEEE. CDR3 coding DNA: TGTGCCAGCAGCTTCACGCACGAGCAGTACTTC. Its protein product is CASSFTHEQYF.

The chain combines TRBV5-1 with TRBJ2-3; possible D gene TRBD2, 5 bases. Germline V gene data show CDR1 as SGHRS and CDR2 as YFSETQ. Trimming took off 4 bases at V and 5 bases at J, with 14 bases between the two ends. This CDR3 is built from 14 residues. CDR3 nucleotides: TGCGCCAGCAGCCGGACTGTGCCTCAAGATACGCAGTATTTT. Translated: CASSRTVPQDTQYF.

This rearrangement joins TRBV6-6 to TRBJ1-2, with 9 bases that match TRBD1. This CDR3 region has 13 residues. Trimming took 10 bases from V and 4 from J; bases not matched to a gene: 7. Germline CDR1 and CDR2: MNHNY and SVGAGI (reference sequence). The CDR3 here is CATSQGAPYGYTF. The CDR3, as DNA: TGTGCCACCTCACAGGGGGCACCCTATGGCTACACCTTC.

This clone was seen more than once but under ten times. The rearrangement uses TRBV30 and TRBJ2-1, with 13 bases matching TRBD2. The junction had 11 bases not matched to a gene; V was cut back by 3 bases and J by 6 bases. Germline V gene lookup returns CDR1 GTSNPN and CDR2 SVGIG (reference sequence). CDR3 length: 17 amino acids. This chain's CDR3 is CAWSPTRTSGRVNEQFF. The CDR3 DNA reads TGTGCCTGGAGCCCTACCCGGACTAGCGGGAGAGTCAATGAGCAGTTCTTC.

The chain uses TRBV19 and TRBJ1-5, with a possible D match to TRBD1 (6 bases). CDR3 size: 17 residues. Trimming took off 10 bases at V and 1 base at J, with 23 bases between the two ends. Per germline, CDR1 LNHDA and CDR2 SQIVND (reference sequence). The CDR3 nucleotides read TGTGCCACCAAACCCTCGGGGGCCACAGGAAGCAATCAGCCCCAGCATTTT. Protein: CATKPSGATGSNQPQHF.

The chain uses TRBV30 and TRBJ1-6; D is possibly TRBD1 (6 bases). The CDR3 is 17 residues long. V was cut by 3 bases and J by 9 bases, with 24 bases left in between. The germline V gene has CDR1 GTSNPN and CDR2 SVGIG (reference sequence). The CDR3 spells CAWRFHPMTGQASPLHF. The CDR3 DNA sequence: TGTGCCTGGAGATTCCATCCAATGACAGGTCAGGCTTCACCCCTCCACTTT.

This clone has a handful of counts. The chain carries TRBV6-1 and TRBJ2-1; 10 bases align to TRBD2. Germline values: CDR1 MNHNS, CDR2 SASEGT. The J segment lost 4 bases and the V segment lost 2 bases, leaving 11 bases of the junction unmatched. The CDR3 is made up of 18 amino acids. The CDR3 bases are TGTGCCAGCAGTGAATCCCTAGCGGGAGTTTCTAGTTACAATGAGCAGTTCTTC. Its protein product is CASSESLAGVSSYNEQFF.

This clone turned up a few times. The chain carries TRBV11-3 and TRBJ2-7; a possible D gene is TRBD1 (5 bases). V was shortened by 3 bases and J by 0 bases, with 9 bases between the two germline ends. CDR1 is SGHNT, CDR2 YENEEA, per germline. This CDR3 spans 14 amino acids. The DNA of the CDR3 is TGTGCCAGCAGCTTCGACAGCCTCTCCTACGAGCAGTACTTC. Protein product: CASSFDSLSYEQYF.

This chain links TRBV7-3 with TRBJ2-1; D uncertain. Germline V gene sequence: CDR1 SGHTA, CDR2 FQGTGA. This CDR3 is built from 14 residues. Trimming pared 2 bases from V and 7 bases from J, leaving 12 bases between. The CDR3 here is CASSLLGIGNEQFF. The DNA for the CDR3 is TGTGCCAGCAGCTTACTAGGTATTGGGAATGAGCAGTTCTTC.

CDR3 protein: CASSQGSGLRGTSEQYF. The DNA for the CDR3 is TGCGCCAGCAGCCAAGGCTCCGGTCTCAGGGGGACAAGCGAGCAGTACTTC. The V call is TRBV4-1, the J call TRBJ2-7; 7 bases are a match to TRBD1. Germline trimming cut 1 base from V and 6 bases from J; bases unmatched to any gene: 15. The CDR3 spans 17 residues. CDR1 and CDR2 from the germline V gene are MGHRA and YSYEKL.

The V call is TRBV14, the J call TRBJ2-1; TRBD2 aligns across 13 bases. Germline lookup yields CDR1 SGHDN and CDR2 FVKESK. The J segment lost 10 bases and the V segment lost 4 bases, leaving 4 bases of the junction unmatched. This CDR3 spans 14 amino acids. CDR3 DNA sequence: TGTGCCAGCAGCCTTGGACTAGCGGGAGCCGAGCAGTTCTTC. It translates to CASSLGLAGAEQFF.

The chain couples TRBV6-1 to TRBJ2-7; possibly TRBD2 for D (5 bases). V lost 11 bases, J lost 2 bases, and 22 bases lay in between. CDR3 size: 15 residues. Germline-derived CDR1 and CDR2 are MNHNS and SASEGT. The CDR3 nucleotides are TGTGCCGCCAGGCCTGGGATAGTCGGGACCTACGAGCAGTACTTC. It translates to CAARPGIVGTYEQYF.

This sequence joins TRBV5-4 and TRBJ2-1; D is unresolved. This CDR3 comprises 14 residues. Germline CDR1 and CDR2: SGHNT and YYREEE (reference sequence). Trimming left V 0 bases short and J 8 bases short, with 12 bases between. The CDR3 DNA sequence: TGTGCCAGCAGCTTGGGAGGAGTGAACGATGAGCAGTTCTTC. This encodes CASSLGGVNDEQFF.

V usage is TRBV10-3 and J usage is TRBJ1-2; 8 bases are a match to TRBD1. Germline V gene sequence: CDR1 ENHRY, CDR2 SYGVKD. The CDR3 has 14 residues. V was pared by 3 bases and J by 8 bases, with 8 bases of the junction left unmatched. CDR3 in DNA: TGTGCCATCAGTGATTGGACAGGGACGGGCGGCTACACCTTC. Translated: CAISDWTGTGGYTF.